This TCR beta chain is drawn from a study of shared clonotypes between healthy human individuals. Germline-derived CDR1 and CDR2 are GTSNPN and SVGIG (reference sequence). The CDR3 is made up of 19 amino acids. The germline V and J ends were trimmed by 2 bases and 9 bases, with 32 bases remaining between them. About this clone itself: No antigen is known for it.

Findings and limits, study-wide: The sharing of 4.5% to 6.5% of naive CD4 clonotypes was seen across a handful of donors.

Measured with immunoSEQ multiplex PCR; TCRdb has only the in-frame clones, and not every one. The sample records some 2,500,000 clones, approximately 94% being singletons. The receptor's source is a young man in good health. Some clones in this sample may be carry-over from other donors' samples. The specimen was naive CD4+ T cells from PBMCs. Subset given: CD45RA+ positively selected. The rearrangement uses TRBV30 and TRBJ2-1, with D perhaps TRBD1 or TRBD2 (5 bases each). The CDR3 protein is CAWSLFAGRITREGPEQFF. DNA for the CDR3: TGTGCCTGGAGTCTTTTTGCAGGGCGGATTACACGGGAAGGCCCTGAGCAGTTCTTC.